This TCR beta chain was obtained from a study of cytomegalovirus exposure and HLA in healthy donors. V lost 4 bases, J lost 5 bases, and 8 bases lay in between. The CDR3 length is 11 residues. From germline, CDR1 is DFQATT and CDR2 SNEGSKA (reference sequence). The PCR employed 60 Vbeta primers together with 13 Jbeta primers. Sequencing used immunoSEQ multiplex PCR; TCRdb keeps in-frame clones, though not all of them. The table lists about 64,000 clones, with about 3.6% in the top ten. This chain joins TRBV20-1 and TRBJ1-2; D is possibly TRBD1 (5 bases). The source material was PBMCs. The TCR was taken from a woman under 30 in good health and CMV-seronegative. DNA of the CDR3: TGCAGTGCTACCTCAGGGTATGGCTACACCTTC. Encoded protein: CSATSGYGYTF.